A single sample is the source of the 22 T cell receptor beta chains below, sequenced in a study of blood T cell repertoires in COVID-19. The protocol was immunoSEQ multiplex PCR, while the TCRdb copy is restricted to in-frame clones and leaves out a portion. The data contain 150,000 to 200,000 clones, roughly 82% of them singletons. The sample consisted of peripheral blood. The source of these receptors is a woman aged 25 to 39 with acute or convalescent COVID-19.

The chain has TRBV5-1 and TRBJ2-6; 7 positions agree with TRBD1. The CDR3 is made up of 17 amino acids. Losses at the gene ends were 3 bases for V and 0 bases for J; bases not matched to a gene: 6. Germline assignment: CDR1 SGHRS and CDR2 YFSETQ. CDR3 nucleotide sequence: TGCGCCAGCAGCTGGAGACAGGGTAGCTCTGGGGCCAACGTCCTGACTTTC. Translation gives CASSWRQGSSGANVLTF.

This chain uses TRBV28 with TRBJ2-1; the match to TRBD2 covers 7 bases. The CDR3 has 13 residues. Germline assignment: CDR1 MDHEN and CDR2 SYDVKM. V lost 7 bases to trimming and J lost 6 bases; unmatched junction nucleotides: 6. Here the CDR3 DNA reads TGTGCCAGCAAAGGGCTAGCGGTCAATGAGCAGTTCTTC. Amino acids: CASKGLAVNEQFF.

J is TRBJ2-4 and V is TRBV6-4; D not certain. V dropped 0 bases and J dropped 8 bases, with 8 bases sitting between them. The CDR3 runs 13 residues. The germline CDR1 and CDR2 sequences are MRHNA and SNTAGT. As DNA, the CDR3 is TGTGCCAGCAGTGACTCCGCCGAGGACATTCAGTACTTC. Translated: CASSDSAEDIQYF.

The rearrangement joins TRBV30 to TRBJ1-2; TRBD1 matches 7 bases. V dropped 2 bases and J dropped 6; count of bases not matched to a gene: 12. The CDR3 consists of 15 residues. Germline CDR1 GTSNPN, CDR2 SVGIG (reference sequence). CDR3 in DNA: TGTGCCTGGAGTCCAGGGGGGACCCCTAGTGATGGCTACACCTTC. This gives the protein CAWSPGGTPSDGYTF.

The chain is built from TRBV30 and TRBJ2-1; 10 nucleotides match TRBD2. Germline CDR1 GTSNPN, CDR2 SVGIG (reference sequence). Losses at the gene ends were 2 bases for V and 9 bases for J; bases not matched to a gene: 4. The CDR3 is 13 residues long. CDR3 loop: CAWSTLAGVEQFF. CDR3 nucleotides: TGTGCCTGGAGTACCCTAGCGGGAGTTGAGCAGTTCTTC.

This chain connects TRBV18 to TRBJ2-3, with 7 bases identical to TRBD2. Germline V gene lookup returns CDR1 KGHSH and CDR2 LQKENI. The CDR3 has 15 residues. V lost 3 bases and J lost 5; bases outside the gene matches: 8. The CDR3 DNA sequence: TGTGCCAGCTCACCGCGGACTAGAGATGGAGATACGCAGTATTTT. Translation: CASSPRTRDGDTQYF.

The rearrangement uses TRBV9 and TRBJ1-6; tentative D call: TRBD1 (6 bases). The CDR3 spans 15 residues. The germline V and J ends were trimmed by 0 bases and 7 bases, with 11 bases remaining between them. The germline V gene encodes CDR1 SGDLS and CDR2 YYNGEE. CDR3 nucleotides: TGTGCCAGCAGCGTAGCGGGGGGGCGCAATTCACCCCTCCACTTT. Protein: CASSVAGGRNSPLHF.

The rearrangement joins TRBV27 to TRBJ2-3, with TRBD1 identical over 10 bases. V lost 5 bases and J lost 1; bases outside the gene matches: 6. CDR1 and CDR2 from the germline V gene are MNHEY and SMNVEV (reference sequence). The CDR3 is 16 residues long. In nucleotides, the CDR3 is TGTGCCAGCAGTCACGACAGGGGGCCAGGCACAGATACGCAGTATTTT. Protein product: CASSHDRGPGTDTQYF.

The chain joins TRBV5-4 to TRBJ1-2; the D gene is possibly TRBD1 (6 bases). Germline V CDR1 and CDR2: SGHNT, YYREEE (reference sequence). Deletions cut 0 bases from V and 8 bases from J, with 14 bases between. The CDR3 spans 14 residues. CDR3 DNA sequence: TGTGCCAGCAGCTTGGCCATGTCAGGGGAAGGCTACACCTTC. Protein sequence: CASSLAMSGEGYTF.

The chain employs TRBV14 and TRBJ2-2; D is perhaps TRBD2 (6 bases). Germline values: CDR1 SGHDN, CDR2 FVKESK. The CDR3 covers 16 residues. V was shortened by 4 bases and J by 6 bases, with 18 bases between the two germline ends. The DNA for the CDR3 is TGTGCCAGCAGCCGTACCCTAGCGCTAGTTCCCGGGGAGCTGTTTTTT. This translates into CASSRTLALVPGELFF.

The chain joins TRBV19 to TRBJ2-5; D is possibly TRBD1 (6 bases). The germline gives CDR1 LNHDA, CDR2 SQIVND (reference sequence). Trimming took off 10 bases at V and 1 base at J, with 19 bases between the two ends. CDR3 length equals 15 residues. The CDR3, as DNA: TGTGCCACCCGTTCCTCCACAGGGTCCCAAGAGACCCAGTACTTC. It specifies CATRSSTGSQETQYF.

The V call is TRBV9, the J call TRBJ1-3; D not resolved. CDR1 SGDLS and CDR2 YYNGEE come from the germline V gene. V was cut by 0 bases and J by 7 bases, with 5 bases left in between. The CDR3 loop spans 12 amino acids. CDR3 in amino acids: CASSVGGNTIYF. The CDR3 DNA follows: TGTGCCAGCAGCGTAGGCGGGAACACCATATATTTT.

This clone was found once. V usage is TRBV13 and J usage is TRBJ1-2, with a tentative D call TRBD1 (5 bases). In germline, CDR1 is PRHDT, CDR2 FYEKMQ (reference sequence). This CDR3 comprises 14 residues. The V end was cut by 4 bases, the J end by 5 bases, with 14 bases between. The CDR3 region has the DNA TGTGCCAGCAGCTGGGAAGGGGCAAGATATGGCTACACCTTC. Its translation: CASSWEGARYGYTF. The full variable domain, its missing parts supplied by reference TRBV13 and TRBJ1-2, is AAGVIQSPRHLIKEKRETATLKCYPIPRHDTVYWYQQGPGQDPQFLISFYEKMQSDKGSIPDRFSAQQFSDYHSELNMSSLELGDSALYFCASSWEGARYGYTFGSGTRLTVV.

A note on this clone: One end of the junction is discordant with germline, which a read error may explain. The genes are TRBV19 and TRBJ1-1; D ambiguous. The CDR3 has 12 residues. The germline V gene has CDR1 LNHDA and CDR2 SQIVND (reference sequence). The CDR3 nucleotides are TGTGCCAGTAGTATAGCCCCCCCACAGATAATCTTT. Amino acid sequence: CASSIAPPQIIF.

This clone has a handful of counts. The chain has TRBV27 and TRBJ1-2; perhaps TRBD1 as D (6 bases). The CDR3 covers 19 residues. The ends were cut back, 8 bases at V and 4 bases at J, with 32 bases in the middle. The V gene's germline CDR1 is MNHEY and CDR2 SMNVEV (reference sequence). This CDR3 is CASGILSVQGGGWAYGYTF. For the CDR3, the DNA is TGTGCCAGCGGAATACTTTCGGTACAGGGTGGGGGATGGGCCTATGGCTACACCTTC.

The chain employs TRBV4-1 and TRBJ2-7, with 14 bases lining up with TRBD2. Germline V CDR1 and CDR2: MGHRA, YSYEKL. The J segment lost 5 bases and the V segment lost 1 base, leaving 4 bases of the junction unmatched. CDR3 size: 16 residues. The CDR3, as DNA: TGCGCCAGCAGCCAAGCTGGGACTAGCGGGAGTCACGAGCAGTACTTC. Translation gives CASSQAGTSGSHEQYF.

The chain's CDR3 is CASRPMGQTVYGYTF. The CDR3 nucleotides read TGTGCCAGCCGTCCAATGGGGCAGACAGTCTATGGCTACACCTTC. The gene calls are TRBV7-8 and TRBJ1-2, with a weak D call TRBD1 (5 bases). Per germline, CDR1 SGHVS and CDR2 FQNEAQ. The V and J ends lost 8 bases and 4 bases respectively, with 20 bases between them. This CDR3 comprises 15 residues. The variable domain in full, with the rest retrieved from reference TRBV7-8 and TRBJ1-2, is GAGVSQSPRYKVAKRGQDVALRCDPISGHVSLFWYQQALGQGPEFLTYFQNEAQLDKSGLPSDRFFAERPEGSVSTLKIQRTQQEDSAVYLCASRPMGQTVYGYTFGSGTRLTVV.

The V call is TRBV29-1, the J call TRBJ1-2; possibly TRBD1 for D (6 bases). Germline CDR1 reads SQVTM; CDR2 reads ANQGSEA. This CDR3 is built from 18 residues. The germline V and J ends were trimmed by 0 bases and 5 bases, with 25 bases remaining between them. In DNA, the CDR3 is TGCAGCGTTGAAGATCTTGGTGTAGGGGGGGGAAGGAGTTATGGCTACACCTTC. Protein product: CSVEDLGVGGGRSYGYTF. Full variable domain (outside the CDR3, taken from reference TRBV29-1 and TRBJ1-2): SAVISQKPSRDICQRGTSLTIQCQVDSQVTMMFWYRQQPGQSLTLIATANQGSEATYESGFVIDKFPISRPNLTFSTLTVSNMSPEDSSIYLCSVEDLGVGGGRSYGYTFGSGTRLTVV.

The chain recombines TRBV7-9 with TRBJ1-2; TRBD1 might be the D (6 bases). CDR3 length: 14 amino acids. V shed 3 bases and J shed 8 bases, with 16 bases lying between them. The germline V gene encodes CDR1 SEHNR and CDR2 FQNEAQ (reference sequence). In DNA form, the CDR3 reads TGTGCCAGCAGCTTTCAGGGGCGCGGAGAAGGCTACACCTTC. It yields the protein CASSFQGRGEGYTF.

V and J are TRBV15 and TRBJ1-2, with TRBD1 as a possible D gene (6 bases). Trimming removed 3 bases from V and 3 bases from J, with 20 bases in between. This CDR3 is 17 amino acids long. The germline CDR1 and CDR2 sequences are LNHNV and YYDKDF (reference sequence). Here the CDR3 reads CATSRALDRLGYYGYTF. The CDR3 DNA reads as TGTGCCACCAGCAGGGCCCTCGACAGGTTAGGGTACTATGGCTACACCTTC.

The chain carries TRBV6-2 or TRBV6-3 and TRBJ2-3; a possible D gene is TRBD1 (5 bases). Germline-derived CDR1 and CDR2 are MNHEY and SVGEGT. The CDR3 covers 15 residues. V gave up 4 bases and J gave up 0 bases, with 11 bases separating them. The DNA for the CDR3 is TGTGCCAGCAGTTTGCAGGGATGGAGCACAGATACGCAGTATTTT. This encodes CASSLQGWSTDTQYF.

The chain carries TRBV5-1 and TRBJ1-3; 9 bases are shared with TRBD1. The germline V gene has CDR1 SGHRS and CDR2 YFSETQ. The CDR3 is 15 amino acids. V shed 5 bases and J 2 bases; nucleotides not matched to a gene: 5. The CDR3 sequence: CASRERTGAGNTIYF. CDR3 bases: TGCGCCAGCAGGGAGCGGACAGGGGCTGGAAACACCATATATTTT.